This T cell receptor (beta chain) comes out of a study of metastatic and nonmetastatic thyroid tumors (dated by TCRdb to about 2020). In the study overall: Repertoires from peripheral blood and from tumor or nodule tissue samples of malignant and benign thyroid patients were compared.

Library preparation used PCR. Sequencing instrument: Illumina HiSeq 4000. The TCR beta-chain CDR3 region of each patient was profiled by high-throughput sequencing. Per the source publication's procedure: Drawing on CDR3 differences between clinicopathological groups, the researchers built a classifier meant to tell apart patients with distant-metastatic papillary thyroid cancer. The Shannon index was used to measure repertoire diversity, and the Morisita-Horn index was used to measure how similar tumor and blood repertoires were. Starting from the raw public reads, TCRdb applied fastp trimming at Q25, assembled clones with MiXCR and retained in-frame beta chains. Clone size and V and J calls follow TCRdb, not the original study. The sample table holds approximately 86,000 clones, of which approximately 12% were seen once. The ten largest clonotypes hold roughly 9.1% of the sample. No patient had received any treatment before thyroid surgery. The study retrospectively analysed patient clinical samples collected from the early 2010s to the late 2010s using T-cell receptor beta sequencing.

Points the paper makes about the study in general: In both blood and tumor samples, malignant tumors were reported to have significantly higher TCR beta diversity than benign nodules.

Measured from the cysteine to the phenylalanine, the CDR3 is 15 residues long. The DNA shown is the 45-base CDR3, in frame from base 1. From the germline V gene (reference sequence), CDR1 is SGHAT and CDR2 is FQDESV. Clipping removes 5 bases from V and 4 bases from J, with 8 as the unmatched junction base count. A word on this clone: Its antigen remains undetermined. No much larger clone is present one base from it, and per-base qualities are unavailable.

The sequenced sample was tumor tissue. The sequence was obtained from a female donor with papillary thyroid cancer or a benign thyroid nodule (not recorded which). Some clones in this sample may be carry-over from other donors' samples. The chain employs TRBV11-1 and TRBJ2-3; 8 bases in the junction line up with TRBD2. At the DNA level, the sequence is TGTGCCAGCAGCGCAGTAGCGGGAAGCGCAGATACGCAGTATTTT. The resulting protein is CASSAVAGSADTQYF. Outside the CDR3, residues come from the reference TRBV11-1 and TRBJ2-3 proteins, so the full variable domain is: EAEVAQSPRYKITEKSQAVAFWCDPISGHATLYWYRQILGQGPELLVQFQDESVVDDSQLPKDRFSAERLKGVDSTLKIQPAELGDSAMYLCASSAVAGSADTQYFGPGTRLTVL.